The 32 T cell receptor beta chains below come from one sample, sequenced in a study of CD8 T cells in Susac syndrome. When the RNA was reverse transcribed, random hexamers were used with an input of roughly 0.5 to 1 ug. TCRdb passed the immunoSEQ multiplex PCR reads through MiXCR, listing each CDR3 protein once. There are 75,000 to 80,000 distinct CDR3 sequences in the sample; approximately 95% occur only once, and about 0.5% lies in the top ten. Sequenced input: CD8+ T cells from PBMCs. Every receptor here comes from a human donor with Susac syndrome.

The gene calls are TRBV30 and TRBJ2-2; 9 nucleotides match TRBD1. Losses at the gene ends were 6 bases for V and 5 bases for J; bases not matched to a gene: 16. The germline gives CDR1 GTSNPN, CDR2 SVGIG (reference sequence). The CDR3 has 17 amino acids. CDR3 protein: CACPRDREPLDTGELFF. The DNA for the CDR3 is TGTGCCTGCCCTAGGGACAGGGAACCCTTAGATACCGGGGAGCTGTTTTTT.

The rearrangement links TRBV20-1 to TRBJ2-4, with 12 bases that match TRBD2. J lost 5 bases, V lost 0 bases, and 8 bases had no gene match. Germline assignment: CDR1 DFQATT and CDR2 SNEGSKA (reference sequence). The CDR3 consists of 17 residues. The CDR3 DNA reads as TGCAGTGCTAGAGACCGAGGACTAGCGGGATCCCAAAACATTCAGTACTTC. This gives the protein CSARDRGLAGSQNIQYF.

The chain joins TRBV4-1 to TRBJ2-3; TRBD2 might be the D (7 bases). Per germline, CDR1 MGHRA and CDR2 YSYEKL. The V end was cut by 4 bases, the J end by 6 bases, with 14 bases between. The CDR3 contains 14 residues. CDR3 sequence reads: CASSRGGETDTQYF. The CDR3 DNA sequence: TGCGCCAGCAGCCGGGGGGGCGAGACGGATACGCAGTATTTT.

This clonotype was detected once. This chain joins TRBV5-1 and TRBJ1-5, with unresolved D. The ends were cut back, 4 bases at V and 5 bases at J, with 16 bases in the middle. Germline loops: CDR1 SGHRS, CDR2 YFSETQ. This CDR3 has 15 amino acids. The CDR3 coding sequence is TGCGCCAGCAGCGCCAGATTAGGACCGGATCAGCCCCAGCATTTT. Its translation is CASSARLGPDQPQHF.

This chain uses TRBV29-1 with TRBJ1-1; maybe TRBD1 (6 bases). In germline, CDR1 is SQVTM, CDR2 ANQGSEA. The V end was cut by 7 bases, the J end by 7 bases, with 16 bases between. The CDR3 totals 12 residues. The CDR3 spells CSGHRVGDEAFF. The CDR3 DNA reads TGCAGCGGGCACAGGGTCGGTGATGAAGCTTTCTTT.

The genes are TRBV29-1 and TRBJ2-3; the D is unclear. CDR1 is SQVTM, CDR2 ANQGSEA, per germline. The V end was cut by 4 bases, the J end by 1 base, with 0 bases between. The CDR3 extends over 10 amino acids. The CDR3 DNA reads TGCAGCGTTGGCACAGATACGCAGTATTTT. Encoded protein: CSVGTDTQYF.

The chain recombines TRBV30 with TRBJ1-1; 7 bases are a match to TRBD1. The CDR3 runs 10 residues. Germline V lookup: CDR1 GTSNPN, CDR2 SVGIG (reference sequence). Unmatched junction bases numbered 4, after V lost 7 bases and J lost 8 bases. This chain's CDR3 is CALTGPEAFF. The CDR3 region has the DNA TGTGCCTTGACAGGGCCCGAAGCTTTCTTT.

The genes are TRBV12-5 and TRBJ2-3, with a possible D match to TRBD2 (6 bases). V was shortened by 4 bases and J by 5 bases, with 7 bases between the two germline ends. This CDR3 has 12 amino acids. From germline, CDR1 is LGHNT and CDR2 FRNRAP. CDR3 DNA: TGTGCTAGTGGTTGGGACTTAGATACGCAGTATTTT. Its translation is CASGWDLDTQYF.

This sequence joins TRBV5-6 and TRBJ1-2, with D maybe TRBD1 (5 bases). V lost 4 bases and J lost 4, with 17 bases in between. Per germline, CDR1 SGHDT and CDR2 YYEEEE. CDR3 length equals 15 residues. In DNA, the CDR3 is TGTGCCAGCAGCCCAGGAGGGGACTCCGTCTATGGCTACACCTTC. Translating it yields CASSPGGDSVYGYTF.

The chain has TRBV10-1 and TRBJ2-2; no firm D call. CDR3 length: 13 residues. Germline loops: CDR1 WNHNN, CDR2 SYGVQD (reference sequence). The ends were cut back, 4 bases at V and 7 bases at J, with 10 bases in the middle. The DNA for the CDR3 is TGCGCCAGCAGTGGTCAGTTGGGCGGGGAGCTGTTTTTT. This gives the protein CASSGQLGGELFF.

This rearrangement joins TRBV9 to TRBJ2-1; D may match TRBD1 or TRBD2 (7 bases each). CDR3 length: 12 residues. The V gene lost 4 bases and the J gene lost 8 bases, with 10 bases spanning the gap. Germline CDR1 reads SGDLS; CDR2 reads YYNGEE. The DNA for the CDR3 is TGTGCCAGCAGCCCAGGGGGGGATGAGCAGTTCTTC. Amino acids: CASSPGGDEQFF.

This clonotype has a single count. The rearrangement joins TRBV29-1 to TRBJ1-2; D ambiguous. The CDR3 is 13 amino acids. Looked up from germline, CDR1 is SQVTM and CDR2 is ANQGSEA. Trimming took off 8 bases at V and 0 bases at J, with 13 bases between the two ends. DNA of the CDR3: TGCAGCTCCCAAGCAGGACCTAACTATGGCTACACCTTC. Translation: CSSQAGPNYGYTF.

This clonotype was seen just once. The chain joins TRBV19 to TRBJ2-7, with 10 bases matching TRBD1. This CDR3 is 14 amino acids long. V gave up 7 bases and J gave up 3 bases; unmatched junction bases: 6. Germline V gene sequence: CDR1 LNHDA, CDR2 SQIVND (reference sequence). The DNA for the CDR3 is TGTGCCAGTACCCCCAGGGACAGGGGCTACGAGCAGTACTTC. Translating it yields CASTPRDRGYEQYF.

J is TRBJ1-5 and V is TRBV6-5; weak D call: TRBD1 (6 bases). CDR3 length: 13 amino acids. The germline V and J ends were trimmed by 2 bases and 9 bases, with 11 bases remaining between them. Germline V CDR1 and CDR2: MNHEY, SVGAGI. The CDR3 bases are TGTGCCAGCAGTTACGGGGGCTCTCCGCCCCAGCATTTT. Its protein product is CASSYGGSPPQHF.

CDR3 nucleotide sequence: TGTGCCAGTATTGTCCCGGGACAGGGGGCGAACACTGAAGCTTTCTTT. Its protein product is CASIVPGQGANTEAFF. This chain uses TRBV19 with TRBJ1-1; TRBD1 matches 12 bases. The V and J ends lost 7 bases and 1 base, in that order; junction bases with no gene match: 7. This CDR3 has 16 residues. The germline V gene has CDR1 LNHDA and CDR2 SQIVND (reference sequence).

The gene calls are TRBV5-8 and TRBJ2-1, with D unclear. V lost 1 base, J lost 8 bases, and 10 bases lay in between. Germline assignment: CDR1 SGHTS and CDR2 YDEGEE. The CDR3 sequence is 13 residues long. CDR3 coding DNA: TGTGCCAGCAGCTTGACAACCACCTATGAGCAGTTCTTC. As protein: CASSLTTTYEQFF.

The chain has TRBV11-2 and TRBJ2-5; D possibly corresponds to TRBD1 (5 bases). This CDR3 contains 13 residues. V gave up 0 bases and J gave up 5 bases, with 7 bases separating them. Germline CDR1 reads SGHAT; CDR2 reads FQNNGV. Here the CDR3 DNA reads TGTGCCAGCAGCTTAGAACAGGCGGAGACCCAGTACTTC. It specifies CASSLEQAETQYF.

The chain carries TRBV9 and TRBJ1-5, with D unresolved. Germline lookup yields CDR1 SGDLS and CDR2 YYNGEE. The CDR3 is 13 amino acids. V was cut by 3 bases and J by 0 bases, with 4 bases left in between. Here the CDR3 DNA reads TGTGCCAGCAGCGGGAATAGCAATCAGCCCCAGCATTTT. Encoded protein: CASSGNSNQPQHF.

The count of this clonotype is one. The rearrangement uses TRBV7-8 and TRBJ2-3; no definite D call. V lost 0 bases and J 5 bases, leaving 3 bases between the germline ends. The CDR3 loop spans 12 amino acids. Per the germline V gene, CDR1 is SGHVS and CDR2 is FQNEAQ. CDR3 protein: CASSLAVDTQYF. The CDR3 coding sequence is TGTGCCAGCAGCTTAGCCGTAGATACGCAGTATTTT.

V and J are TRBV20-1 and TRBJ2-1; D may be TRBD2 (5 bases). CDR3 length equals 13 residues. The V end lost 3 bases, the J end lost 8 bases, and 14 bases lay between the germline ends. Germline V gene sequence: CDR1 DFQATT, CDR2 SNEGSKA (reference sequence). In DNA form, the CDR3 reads TGCAGTGCTAGGGGTTTAGGGAGCCATGAGCAGTTCTTC. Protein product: CSARGLGSHEQFF.

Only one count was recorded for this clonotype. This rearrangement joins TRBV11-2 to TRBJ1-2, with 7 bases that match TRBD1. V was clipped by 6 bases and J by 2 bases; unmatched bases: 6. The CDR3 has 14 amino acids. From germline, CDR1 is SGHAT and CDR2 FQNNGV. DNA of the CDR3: TGTGCCAGCAGTTCCCAGGGGGACAACTATGGCTACACCTTC. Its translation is CASSSQGDNYGYTF.

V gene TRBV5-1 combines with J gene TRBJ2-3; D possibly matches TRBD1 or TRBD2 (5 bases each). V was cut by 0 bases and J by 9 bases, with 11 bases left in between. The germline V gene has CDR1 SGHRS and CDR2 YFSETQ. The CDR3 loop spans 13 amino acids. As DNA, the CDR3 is TGCGCCAGCAGCTTGGTGGGGGACGGGACGCAGTATTTT. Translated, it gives CASSLVGDGTQYF.

In DNA form, the CDR3 reads TGTGCCAGCAGCTCCCGACGCTGGGACAATGAGCAGTTCTTC. Translating it yields CASSSRRWDNEQFF. This rearrangement joins TRBV9 to TRBJ2-1; D remains unclear. Germline V gives CDR1 SGDLS, CDR2 YYNGEE. Deletions cut 4 bases from V and 5 bases from J, with 13 bases between. The CDR3 is made up of 14 amino acids.

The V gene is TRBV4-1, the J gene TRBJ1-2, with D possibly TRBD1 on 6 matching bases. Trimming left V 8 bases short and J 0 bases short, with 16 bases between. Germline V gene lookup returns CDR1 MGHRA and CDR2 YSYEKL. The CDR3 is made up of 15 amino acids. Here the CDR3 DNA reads TGCGCCAGCTCAAAACGGGGGGGCCCTAACTATGGCTACACCTTC. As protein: CASSKRGGPNYGYTF.

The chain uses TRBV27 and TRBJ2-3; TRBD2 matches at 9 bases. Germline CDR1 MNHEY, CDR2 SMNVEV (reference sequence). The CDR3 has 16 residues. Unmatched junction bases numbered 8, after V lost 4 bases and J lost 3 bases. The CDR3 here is CASSSWTSVATDTQYF. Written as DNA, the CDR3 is TGTGCCAGCAGTTCCTGGACTAGCGTGGCAACAGATACGCAGTATTTT.

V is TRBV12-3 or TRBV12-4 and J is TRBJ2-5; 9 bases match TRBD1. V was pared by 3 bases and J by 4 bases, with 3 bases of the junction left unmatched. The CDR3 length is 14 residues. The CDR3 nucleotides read TGTGCCAGCAGTTTCGGGACAGGGACAGAGACCCAGTACTTC. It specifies CASSFGTGTETQYF.

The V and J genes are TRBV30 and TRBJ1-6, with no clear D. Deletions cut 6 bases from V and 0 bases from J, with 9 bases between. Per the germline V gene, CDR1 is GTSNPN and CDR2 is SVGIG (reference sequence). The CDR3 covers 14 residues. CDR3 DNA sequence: TGTGCCTGCACTAAGAGCTCCTATAATTCACCCCTCCACTTT. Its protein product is CACTKSSYNSPLHF. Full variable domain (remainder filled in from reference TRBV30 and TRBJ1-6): SQTIHQWPATLVQPVGSPLSLECTVEGTSNPNLYWYRQAAGRGLQLLFYSVGIGQISSEVPQNLSASRPQDRQFILSSKKLLLSDSGFYLCACTKSSYNSPLHFGNGTRLTVT.

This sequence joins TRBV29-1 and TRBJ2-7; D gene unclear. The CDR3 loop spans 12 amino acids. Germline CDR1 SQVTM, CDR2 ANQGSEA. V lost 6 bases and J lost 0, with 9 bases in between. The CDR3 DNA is TGCAGCGTGAAGGGCGGCTCCTACGAGCAGTACTTC. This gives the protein CSVKGGSYEQYF.

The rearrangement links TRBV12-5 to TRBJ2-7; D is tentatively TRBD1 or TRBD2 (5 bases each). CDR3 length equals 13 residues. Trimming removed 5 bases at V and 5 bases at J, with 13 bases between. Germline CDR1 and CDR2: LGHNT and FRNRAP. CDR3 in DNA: TGTGCTAGTGGTCTTCCTGGGGGAGACGAGCAGTACTTC. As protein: CASGLPGGDEQYF.

Here the CDR3 DNA reads TGTGCCAGCAGTGACTCGGACAATGAGCAGTTCTTC. Translation: CASSDSDNEQFF. The V and J genes are TRBV2 and TRBJ2-1; D remains unclear. The V end lost 3 bases, the J end lost 5 bases, and 5 bases lay between the germline ends. The CDR3 is 12 residues long. Germline lookup yields CDR1 SNHLY and CDR2 FYNNEI.

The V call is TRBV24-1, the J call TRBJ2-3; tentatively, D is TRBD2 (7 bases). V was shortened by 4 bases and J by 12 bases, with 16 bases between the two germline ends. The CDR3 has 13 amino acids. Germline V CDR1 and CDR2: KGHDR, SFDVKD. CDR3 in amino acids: CATSEGGGHRQYF. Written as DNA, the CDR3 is TGTGCCACCAGTGAAGGGGGGGGACACCGCCAGTATTTT.

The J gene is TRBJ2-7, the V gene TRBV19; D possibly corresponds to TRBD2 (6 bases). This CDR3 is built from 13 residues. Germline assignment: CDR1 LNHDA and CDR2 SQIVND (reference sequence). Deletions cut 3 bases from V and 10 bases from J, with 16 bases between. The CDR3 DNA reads TGTGCCAGTAGTATTCCCGGGGGAGACTTTCAGTACTTC. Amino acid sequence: CASSIPGGDFQYF.